Listed below are T cell receptor beta chains from one sample, sequenced in a study of identical twins. TCRdb reprocessed the 5' RACE reads via MiXCR and lists one record per CDR3 protein. The sample includes approximately 630,000 distinct CDR3 sequences, roughly 7.1% of them seen just once. The sample was also linked to a second study, of yellow fever vaccine responses in identical twins.

Sample: PBMCs. All receptors come from a woman aged 18-35 years in good health. Each CDR3 is given with its conserved first and last residue. The D gene is left open where the match is weak.

TRBV9	TRBJ2-2	TRBD1	CASTVDDQGTASNTGELFF
TRBV6-1	TRBJ1-6	.	CASADRPTTSSYNSPLHF
TRBV28	TRBJ2-1	TRBD2	CASSFLSGRSSYNEQFF
TRBV6-1	TRBJ1-1	.	CASSPRGNGEAFF
TRBV25-1	TRBJ2-1	.	CASSEFPTEQFF
TRBV5-1	TRBJ2-6	.	CASSPGDGSGANVLTF
TRBV5-1	TRBJ1-6	.	CASAGTENSPLHF
TRBV29-1	TRBJ2-3	.	CSVARGAGTDTQYF
TRBV19	TRBJ2-1	TRBD2	CATLGPGLVSNEQFF
TRBV11-2	TRBJ1-1	.	CASRGLGVHNTEAFF
TRBV10-3	TRBJ2-1	TRBD2	CAISPASGSLYNEQFF
TRBV28	TRBJ1-1	.	CASSFLQSNTEAFF
TRBV20-1	TRBJ1-1	TRBD1	CSAHTRGPQETFF
TRBV9	TRBJ2-1	TRBD2	CASSERGSGSGYNEQFF
TRBV20-1	TRBJ2-7	TRBD2	CSARDYARGGYEQYF
TRBV3-1	TRBJ2-5	.	CASSLQDRLRGETQYF
TRBV29-1	TRBJ1-2	.	CSVEDKNYGYTF
TRBV4-2	TRBJ2-3	TRBD2	CASSQTTSGTSTDTQYF
TRBV25-1	TRBJ1-6	TRBD1	CASSGWTGGDESPLHF
TRBV14	TRBJ2-1	.	CASSQVFIRDNEQFF
TRBV6-4	TRBJ2-1	.	CASSDGQGRNNEQFF
TRBV5-1	TRBJ2-1	TRBD1	CASSLEGQGGYNEQFF
TRBV15	TRBJ2-3	TRBD2	CATKRDLADSTDTQYF
TRBV12-3/TRBV12-4	TRBJ1-5	TRBD1	CASSLLGGQGAINQPQHF
TRBV6-1	TRBJ2-7	.	CATQLSPVGYEQYF
TRBV7-9	TRBJ1-2	.	CASSLKDNYGYTF
TRBV7-8	TRBJ1-2	.	CASSLGSRVQGYTF
TRBV5-1	TRBJ2-1	TRBD1	CASMQGQGAANEQFF
TRBV7-2	TRBJ1-1	.	CASSLIITLNTEAFF
TRBV29-1	TRBJ2-2	.	CSVERGVATGELFF
TRBV10-3	TRBJ1-1	TRBD1	CAISDRTGSNTEAFF
TRBV12-3/TRBV12-4	TRBJ2-1	.	CASSLRLTGAGEQFF
TRBV12-3/TRBV12-4	TRBJ1-1	.	CASSSAGSLDTEAFF
TRBV2	TRBJ2-2	.	CASSADTNTGELFF
TRBV7-9	TRBJ2-1	.	CASSLAGVLYNEQFF
TRBV20-1	TRBJ2-1	TRBD2	CSASSSGRQDNEQFF
TRBV11-2	TRBJ2-7	.	CASSLGRTKDEQYF
TRBV7-9	TRBJ2-7	.	CASTSGVTDYEQYF
TRBV12-3/TRBV12-4	TRBJ2-5	.	CASSLAGAGWGTQYF
TRBV6-1	TRBJ1-2	.	CASSEVPRAYYGYTF
TRBV10-3	TRBJ2-7	TRBD2	CAISEGGREAPYEQYF
TRBV12-3/TRBV12-4	TRBJ2-5	TRBD1	CASSWTGASRETQYF
TRBV5-6	TRBJ2-5	TRBD2	CASSLREGQETQYF
TRBV7-6	TRBJ2-2	TRBD1	CASSKTRGTGGGELFF
TRBV12-3/TRBV12-4	TRBJ2-2	.	CASSPLEETRELFF